The next 21 T cell receptor beta chains were all read from a single sample in a study of blood T cell repertoires in COVID-19. Sequenced by immunoSEQ multiplex PCR; TCRdb stores in-frame clones only, minus some. The repertoire holds about 78,000 clones, roughly 87% seen once, with 1% in the top ten. The sequenced sample consisted of peripheral blood. The receptors shown here come from a woman between 45 and 65 years old in a cohort sampled during active COVID-19.

This chain connects TRBV5-1 to TRBJ2-5; 11 bases line up with TRBD2. CDR1 SGHRS and CDR2 YFSETQ come from the germline V gene. The CDR3 covers 16 residues. V trimming: 6 bases; J trimming: 4 bases; junction bases outside the gene matches: 11. The CDR3: CASTLGLAGSLETQYF. The CDR3 DNA reads as TGCGCCAGCACCCTCGGACTAGCGGGTTCTTTAGAGACCCAGTACTTC.

The chain links TRBV20-1 to TRBJ1-1; D call uncertain. The germline CDR1 and CDR2 sequences are DFQATT and SNEGSKA (reference sequence). V lost 6 bases to trimming and J lost 8 bases, with 22 bases between them. The CDR3 has 14 amino acids. CDR3 nucleotides: TGCAGTGCCAGTGGGTATTTGGTTTATCGGGAAGCTTTCTTT. Protein product: CSASGYLVYREAFF.

The V call is TRBV24-1, the J call TRBJ2-7, with D possibly being TRBD2 (6 bases). The V end was cut by 2 bases, the J end by 6 bases, with 13 bases between. The germline CDR1 and CDR2 sequences are KGHDR and SFDVKD. CDR3 length: 14 residues. CDR3 nucleotides: TGTGCCACCAGTGATTCCCGGCCACTAGCCGAGCAGTACTTC. Translated, it gives CATSDSRPLAEQYF.

This clone was counted once. This chain uses TRBV18 with TRBJ2-1; D unclear. Germline lookup yields CDR1 KGHSH and CDR2 LQKENI. This CDR3 has 12 residues. V was pared by 0 bases and J by 7 bases, with 4 bases between. The CDR3 loop is CASSPPANEQFF. The CDR3 region has the DNA TGTGCCAGCTCACCACCAGCAAATGAGCAGTTCTTC.

The rearrangement joins TRBV5-8 to TRBJ2-1, with D possibly TRBD2 on 5 matching bases. Trimming removed 2 bases at V and 2 bases at J, with 8 bases between. CDR1 SGHTS and CDR2 YDEGEE come from the germline V gene. The CDR3 runs to 14 residues. DNA for the CDR3: TGTGCCAGCAGCTTACCCGGGACCTACAATGAGCAGTTCTTC. Translation gives CASSLPGTYNEQFF.

The chain is built from TRBV2 and TRBJ1-3; D gene unclear. Germline V CDR1 and CDR2: SNHLY, FYNNEI. This CDR3 is built from 15 residues. Trimming left V 3 bases short and J 2 bases short, with 11 bases between. In DNA, the CDR3 is TGTGCCAGCAGTGACCCCGACTTGACTGGAAACACCATATATTTT. Protein product: CASSDPDLTGNTIYF. Full variable domain (missing parts from reference TRBV2 and TRBJ1-3): EPEVTQTPSHQVTQMGQEVILRCVPISNHLYFYWYRQILGQKVEFLVSFYNNEISEKSEIFDDQFSVERPDGSNFTLKIRSTKLEDSAMYFCASSDPDLTGNTIYFGEGSWLTVV.

V usage is TRBV10-3 and J usage is TRBJ2-7; a weak D match, TRBD1 (7 bases). Germline CDR1 is ENHRY and CDR2 is SYGVKD. Trimming removed 4 bases from V and 7 bases from J, with 14 bases in between. The CDR3 loop spans 13 amino acids. CDR3: CAISAFAGGEQYF. CDR3 sequence (DNA): TGTGCCATCAGTGCATTCGCAGGGGGGGAGCAGTACTTC.

The V and J genes are TRBV24-1 and TRBJ2-3; D possibly corresponds to TRBD2 (5 bases). The germline V gene encodes CDR1 KGHDR and CDR2 SFDVKD. The CDR3 extends over 15 amino acids. V lost 4 bases, J lost 6 bases, and 16 bases lay in between. The CDR3 loop reads CATSEPKRVGDTQYF. CDR3 DNA: TGTGCCACCAGTGAACCGAAGAGGGTGGGGGATACGCAGTATTTT.

The V call is TRBV15, the J call TRBJ1-1, with 10 bases that match TRBD1. Germline CDR1 LNHNV, CDR2 YYDKDF (reference sequence). The CDR3 has 17 amino acids. J was trimmed by 3 bases and V by 5 bases; bases with no gene match: 12. The CDR3 is CATSGVPGQGKDTEAFF. Here the CDR3 DNA reads TGTGCCACCAGCGGCGTCCCGGGACAGGGGAAGGACACTGAAGCTTTCTTT.

In its sample, this clone was seen a few times. The V and J genes are TRBV5-4 and TRBJ1-1; D is possibly TRBD1 (6 bases). V dropped 5 bases and J dropped 3 bases, with 8 bases sitting between them. The CDR3 is 12 residues long. CDR1 SGHNT and CDR2 YYREEE come from the germline V gene (reference sequence). The CDR3 spells CASSKGDTEAFF. CDR3 nucleotide sequence: TGTGCCAGCAGTAAGGGGGACACTGAAGCTTTCTTT.

The genes are TRBV10-3 and TRBJ2-1; D perhaps matches TRBD1 (7 bases). Germline-derived CDR1 and CDR2 are ENHRY and SYGVKD. This CDR3 is built from 14 residues. The V and J ends lost 2 bases and 4 bases respectively, with 9 bases between them. CDR3 sequence: CAISEQGGYNEQFF. The CDR3, as DNA: TGTGCCATCAGTGAGCAGGGGGGTTACAATGAGCAGTTCTTC.

The V and J genes are TRBV5-4 and TRBJ2-7; TRBD2 matches at 13 bases. The CDR3 sequence is 19 residues long. The V segment lost 4 bases and the J segment 4 bases; nucleotides outside the gene matches: 17. Germline CDR1 reads SGHNT; CDR2 reads YYREEE (reference sequence). CDR3 bases: TGTGCCAGCAGCCGGATCACTGGACTAGCGGGAGAGAGGCCTTACGAGCAGTACTTC. Its translation is CASSRITGLAGERPYEQYF.

This rearrangement joins TRBV6-5 to TRBJ2-6; no firm D call. The CDR3 totals 14 residues. V was pared by 5 bases and J by 1 base, with 6 bases between. Germline V CDR1 and CDR2: MNHEY, SVGAGI. This CDR3 is CASSPRSGANVLTF. The CDR3 DNA reads TGTGCCAGCAGTCCCCGGTCTGGGGCCAACGTCCTGACTTTC.

The CDR3 DNA is TGTGCCATCAGTGAGTCCACGCGGGAGTTGACAGATACGCAGTATTTT. Its protein is CAISESTRELTDTQYF. The chain employs TRBV10-3 and TRBJ2-3; 7 bases are shared with TRBD2. This CDR3 has 16 amino acids. The germline gives CDR1 ENHRY, CDR2 SYGVKD. Trimming removed 0 bases from V and 3 bases from J; junction bases left unmatched: 6.

V and J are TRBV11-3 and TRBJ1-2; the D gene is possibly TRBD1 (6 bases). The CDR3 runs to 16 residues. The V end lost 5 bases, the J end lost 0 bases, and 16 bases lay between the germline ends. Germline values: CDR1 SGHNT, CDR2 YENEEA. Written as DNA, the CDR3 is TGTGCCAGCAGCCACTGGGTGGCAGGGGCTAACTATGGCTACACCTTC. Its protein product is CASSHWVAGANYGYTF.

The rearrangement joins TRBV7-3 to TRBJ2-3, with 11 bases aligning to TRBD1. J was trimmed by 2 bases and V by 5 bases; bases with no gene match: 0. This CDR3 is 14 amino acids long. The germline CDR1 and CDR2 sequences are SGHTA and FQGTGA. As DNA, the CDR3 is TGTGCCAGCAGCGGACAGGGGGCCACAGATACGCAGTATTTT. This sequence encodes CASSGQGATDTQYF.

The chain employs TRBV5-1 and TRBJ2-5; TRBD1 is a possible D gene (6 bases). V dropped 6 bases and J dropped 3 bases, with 9 bases sitting between them. Germline V gene sequence: CDR1 SGHRS, CDR2 YFSETQ. This CDR3 is 12 amino acids long. CDR3 sequence reads: CASTDSEETQYF. For the CDR3, the DNA is TGCGCCAGCACGGACAGCGAAGAGACCCAGTACTTC.

This chain links TRBV7-6 with TRBJ2-1; TRBD2 matches at 8 bases. With 5 bases clipped from V and 7 bases from J, the junction kept 13 bases outside the gene matches. This CDR3 contains 16 residues. Germline V gene data show CDR1 as SGHVS and CDR2 as FNYEAQ. The CDR3 region is CASSALGTRMNNEQFF. The CDR3 DNA follows: TGTGCCAGCAGCGCCTTGGGGACTAGGATGAATAATGAGCAGTTCTTC. Complete variable domain (other parts from reference TRBV7-6 and TRBJ2-1): GAGVSQSPRYKVTKRGQDVALRCDPISGHVSLYWYRQALGQGPEFLTYFNYEAQQDKSGLPNDRFSAERPEGSISTLTIQRTEQRDSAMYRCASSALGTRMNNEQFFGPGTRLTVL.

The chain is built from TRBV18 and TRBJ1-4; no clear D gene. This CDR3 region has 20 residues. V lost 2 bases to trimming and J lost 3 bases, with 25 bases between them. In germline, CDR1 is KGHSH, CDR2 LQKENI. CDR3: CASSPIGLQFIYTANEKLFF. CDR3 nucleotides: TGTGCCAGCTCACCAATAGGACTCCAGTTCATTTACACCGCTAATGAAAAACTGTTTTTT.

The V and J genes are TRBV28 and TRBJ2-5, with TRBD2 identical over 14 bases. Germline CDR1 reads MDHEN; CDR2 reads SYDVKM. V lost 2 bases and J lost 5; bases outside the gene matches: 4. The CDR3 has 16 residues. CDR3 bases: TGTGCCAGCAGTTTAGGGACTAGCGGGAGTCAGGAGACCCAGTACTTC. Translation: CASSLGTSGSQETQYF.

The chain has TRBV5-1 and TRBJ2-2; perhaps TRBD2 as D (5 bases). This CDR3 comprises 14 residues. Germline V gene sequence: CDR1 SGHRS, CDR2 YFSETQ. V lost 2 bases to trimming and J lost 10 bases, with 15 bases between them. This CDR3 reads CASSFPAGRQELFF. Here the CDR3 DNA reads TGCGCCAGCAGCTTTCCGGCGGGCCGGCAGGAGCTGTTTTTT. Filled out from reference TRBV5-1 and TRBJ2-2, the complete variable domain reads KAGVTQTPRYLIKTRGQQVTLSCSPISGHRSVSWYQQTPGQGLQFLFEYFSETQRNKGNFPGRFSGRQFSNSRSEMNVSTLELGDSALYLCASSFPAGRQELFFGEGSRLTVL.